This TCR beta chain originates from a study of cytomegalovirus exposure and HLA in healthy donors. Study background: Of all 400 or so donors who were genotyped, about 80% belonged to the Caucasian-associated ancestry cluster.

At the time of sampling, donors were nominally healthy, though unrecorded immune exposures were likely. With regard to this clone: Its antigen is not identified.

The study's findings and limits: In an earlier analysis, in roughly 600 donors, most V segments appeared productive either ~87% or ~30% of the time. It was 150 to 200 TCR beta chains that were listed as cytomegalovirus-associated.

The PCR was carried out with 60 Vbeta primers and 13 Jbeta primers. The repertoire was sequenced with immunoSEQ multiplex PCR; TCRdb's copy has only in-frame clones and lacks some. This sample yields approximately 160,000 clones, of which 77% are seen a single time; around 1.6% belongs to the top ten. This CDR3 is 14 amino acids long. After removal of 3 bases from V and 7 bases from J, the junction contained 4 bases not matched to a gene. Per the germline V gene, CDR1 is MNHEY and CDR2 is SMNVEV (reference sequence). The receptor was isolated from a woman aged 25 to 39 in good health and CMV-seronegative. V usage is TRBV27 and J usage is TRBJ1-4; the match to TRBD1 covers 8 bases. Sequenced: PBMCs. The CDR3 protein is CASSLGRGLEKLFF. Written as DNA, the CDR3 is TGTGCCAGCAGTTTGGGCAGGGGGCTTGAAAAACTGTTTTTT.